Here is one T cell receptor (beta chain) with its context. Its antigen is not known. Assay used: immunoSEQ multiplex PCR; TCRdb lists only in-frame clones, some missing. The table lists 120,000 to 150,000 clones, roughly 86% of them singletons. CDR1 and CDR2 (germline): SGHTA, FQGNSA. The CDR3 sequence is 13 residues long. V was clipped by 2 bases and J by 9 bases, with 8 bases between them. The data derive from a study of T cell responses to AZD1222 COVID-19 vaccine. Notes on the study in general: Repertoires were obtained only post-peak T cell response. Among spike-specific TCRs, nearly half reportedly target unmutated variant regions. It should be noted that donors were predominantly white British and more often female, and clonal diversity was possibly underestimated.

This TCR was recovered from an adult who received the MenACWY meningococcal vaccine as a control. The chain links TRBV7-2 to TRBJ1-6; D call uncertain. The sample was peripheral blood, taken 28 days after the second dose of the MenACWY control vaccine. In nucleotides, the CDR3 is TGTGCCAGCAGCTTATTATCCGGTTCACCCCTCCACTTT. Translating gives CASSLLSGSPLHF.